The TCR beta chain described here comes from a study of T cells of healthy individuals. The sample holds many counts of this clonotype. Trimming left V 4 bases short and J 5 bases short, with 18 bases between. CDR1 and CDR2 (germline): MNHEY, SVGAGI. The CDR3 length is 15 residues. In TCRdb, the 5' RACE reads were re-called with MiXCR into one record per CDR3 protein. The data contain roughly 76,000 distinct CDR3 sequences, about 5.5% of them seen just once; the ten biggest clones take up around 8%. The chain links TRBV6-5 to TRBJ2-7, with D perhaps given as TRBD1 or TRBD2 (6 bases each). The source of this sequence is a female donor in good health. The CDR3 sequence is CASSLNGRTGNEQYF. CDR3 DNA: TGTGCCAGCAGTTTGAACGGGAGAACAGGGAACGAGCAGTACTTC.